A single sample gave rise to the 3 T cell receptor beta chains below, sequenced in a study of glioma-infiltrating T cells after dendritic cell vaccination (dated by TCRdb to about 2016). The library was produced with the immunoSEQ multiplex PCR assay. TCRdb provides this immuneACCESS table in a form limited to in-frame rearrangements. Some clones are lacking; in checked studies, under half of them reflect an unresolved V gene, and why the rest are absent is not known. Here the sample has some 110,000 clones; 90% occur a single time. The ten largest make up 2.5% to 3.5% of the sample. Per the publication, the time point label means: after dendritic cell vaccination, including at tumor progression/relapse. The sample here was blood, taken after dendritic cell vaccination. The receptors were gathered from a human donor with glioblastoma.

Of note for this clone: The germline gene is not matched at one end of the junction; a read error may be the cause. The rearrangement joins TRBV7-7 to TRBJ2-5; TRBD1 agrees at 11 bases. CDR1 SSHAT and CDR2 FNYEAQ come from the germline V gene (reference sequence). This CDR3 has 16 residues. The CDR3 bases are TGTGCTAGCAGCAAGCGACCGGGACAGGGGGAAGAGACCCAGTACTTC. Encoded protein: CASSKRPGQGEETQYF.

The chain uses TRBV6-1 and TRBJ2-1, with a tentative D call TRBD1 (6 bases). The CDR3 is 15 amino acids. V lost 7 bases to trimming and J lost 1 base, with 14 bases between them. Germline CDR1 is MNHNS and CDR2 is SASEGT. The CDR3 here is CASKVDTGSYNEQFF. The CDR3 region has the DNA TGTGCCAGCAAGGTGGATACAGGGTCCTACAATGAGCAGTTCTTC.

The chain combines TRBV5-1 with TRBJ2-1; D remains unclear. V gave up 0 bases and J gave up 0 bases, with 7 bases separating them. The CDR3 has 15 amino acids. The germline V gene has CDR1 SGHRS and CDR2 YFSETQ. CDR3 DNA sequence: TGCGCCAGCAGCTTGGCGGGTAGCTCCTACAATGAGCAGTTCTTC. This codes for CASSLAGSSYNEQFF.